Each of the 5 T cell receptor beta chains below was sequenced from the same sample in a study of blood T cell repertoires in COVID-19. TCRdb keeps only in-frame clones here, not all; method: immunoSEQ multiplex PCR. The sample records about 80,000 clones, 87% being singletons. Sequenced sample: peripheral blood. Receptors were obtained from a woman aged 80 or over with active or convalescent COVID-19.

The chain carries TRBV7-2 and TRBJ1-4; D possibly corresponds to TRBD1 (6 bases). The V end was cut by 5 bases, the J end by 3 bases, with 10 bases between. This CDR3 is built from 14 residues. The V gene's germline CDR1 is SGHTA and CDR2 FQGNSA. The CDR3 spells CASSPDRSNEKLFF. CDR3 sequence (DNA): TGTGCCAGCAGCCCCGACAGGTCTAATGAAAAACTGTTTTTT.

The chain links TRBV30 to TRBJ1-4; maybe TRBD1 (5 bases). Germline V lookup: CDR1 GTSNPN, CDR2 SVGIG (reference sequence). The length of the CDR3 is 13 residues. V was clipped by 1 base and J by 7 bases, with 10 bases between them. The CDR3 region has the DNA TGTGCCTGGAGTGCAGGGCGCGGTGAAAAACTGTTTTTT. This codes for CAWSAGRGEKLFF.

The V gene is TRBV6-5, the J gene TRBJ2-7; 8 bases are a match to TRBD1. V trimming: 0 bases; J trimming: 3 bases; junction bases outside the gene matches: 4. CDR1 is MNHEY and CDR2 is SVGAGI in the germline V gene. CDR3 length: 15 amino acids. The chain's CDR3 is CASSYSGDRSYEQYF. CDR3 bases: TGTGCCAGCAGTTACTCCGGGGACAGGAGCTACGAGCAGTACTTC.

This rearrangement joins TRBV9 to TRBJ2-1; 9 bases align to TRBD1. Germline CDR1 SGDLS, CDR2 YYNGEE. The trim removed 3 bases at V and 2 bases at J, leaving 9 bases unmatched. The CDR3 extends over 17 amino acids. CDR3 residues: CASSAWTGVEPYNEQFF. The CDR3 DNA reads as TGTGCCAGCAGCGCCTGGACAGGGGTAGAACCCTACAATGAGCAGTTCTTC.

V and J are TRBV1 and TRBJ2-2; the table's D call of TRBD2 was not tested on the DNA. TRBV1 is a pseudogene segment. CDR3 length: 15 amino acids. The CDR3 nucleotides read TGCACCCCCGAGGAGGGTAGATCGAACACCGGGGAGCTGTTTTTT. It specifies CTPEEGRSNTGELFF.